Shown below are 8 T cell receptor delta chains from a single sample sequenced in a study of Vγ9Vδ2 T cells in congenital toxoplasmosis. Template-switch reverse transcription used TRGC- and TRDC-specific primers together in a single tube. The TRGC primer was designed to bind both TRGC1 and TRGC2 constant genes. TCRdb repeated clone calling on the reads with CATT. The repertoire holds several hundred delta-chain clones, with 40% to 60% as singletons. Sequenced sample: gamma-delta T cells from blood. The receptors stem from a child under 10 years old born to a mother with Toxoplasma gondii infection during pregnancy, either congenitally infected or uninfected (not recorded which).

Note on this clone: This likely traces to a read error, being one base from a far larger clone. This rearrangement joins TRDV1 to TRDJ1, with 11 bases aligning to TRDD3. TCRdb leaves out the J gene; it was filled in here by matching the DNA to germline. The CDR3 runs 21 residues. J lost 2 bases, V lost 8 bases, and 25 bases had no gene match. Germline CDR1 and CDR2: TSWWSYY and QGS. CDR3 protein: CALWHLFPRRTGGYGTDKLIF. The CDR3 DNA is TGTGCTCTTTGGCATTTATTTCCTAGGCGTACTGGGGGATATGGTACCGATAAACTCATCTTT.

Points on this clone: The protein TCRdb gives is from a much larger clone and does not agree with this DNA's translation at residue 13, likely a read error; the protein shown here comes from the DNA. The chain is built from TRDV1 and TRDJ2, with D possibly matching TRDD2 (6 bases). Here the J gene came from matching the DNA to germline, since TCRdb omits it. V gave up 5 bases and J gave up 12 bases, with 19 bases separating them. The CDR3 contains 14 residues. Germline V gene sequence: CDR1 TSWWSYY, CDR2 QGS. The CDR3 protein is CALGIPIPGDKLFF. The CDR3 nucleotides are TGTGCTCTTGGGATTCCTATCCCCGGCGATAAACTCTTCTTT.

Details on this clone: This may be a read error: a much more frequent sequence differs by one nucleotide. J is TRDJ3 and V is TRDV2; 12 bases align to TRDD3. TCRdb leaves out the J gene; it was filled in here by matching the DNA to germline. The CDR3 loop spans 22 amino acids. Germline V gives CDR1 GEAIGNYY, CDR2 EKD. V shed 0 bases and J 4 bases; nucleotides not matched to a gene: 15. The CDR3 nucleotides are TGTGCCTGTGACACCGTTAACTGGGGGATACCCCAAAGCTCATGGGACACCCGACAGATGTTTTTC. Its translation: CACDTVNWGIPQSSWDTRQMFF.

As for this clone: A far larger clone is one nucleotide away, so this likely arose from a read error. The rearrangement uses TRDV1 and TRDJ2; 7 nucleotides align to TRDD3. In the absence of a J gene in TCRdb, the DNA was matched to germline to assign it here. The CDR3 has 20 amino acids. Germline V CDR1 and CDR2: TSWWSYY, QGS. CDR3 sequence (DNA): TGTGCTCTTGGGGAACGTGAAGTCAGGGGGGGGATTGCTTTGACAACACAACTCTTCTTT. It encodes CALGEREVRGGIALTTQLFF.

Turning to this clone: A much larger clone differs from this one at a single base, so this may be a read error. This chain joins TRDV1 and TRDJ1, with a weak D call TRDD2 (6 bases). No J gene is reported in TCRdb; it was inferred here by comparing the DNA with germline. The length of the CDR3 is 19 residues. Per the germline V gene, CDR1 is TSWWSYY and CDR2 is QGS. The germline V and J ends were trimmed by 1 base and 2 bases, with 23 bases remaining between them. CDR3 nucleotide sequence: TGTGCTCTTGGGGAACCCGACCTCCTACGGGCTGTGGGAACCGATAAACTCATCTTT. Residues: CALGEPDLLRAVGTDKLIF.

This clone was seen only a few times. A far larger clone is one nucleotide away, so this likely arose from a read error. The chain has TRDV2 and TRDJ1; no definite D call. The V end was cut by 1 base, the J end by 2 bases, with 7 bases between. Germline V CDR1 and CDR2: GEAIGNYY, EKD. The CDR3 has 13 residues. The CDR3 DNA is TGTGCCTGTGACACAAGTGGGACCGATAAACTCATCTTT. It translates to CACDTSGTDKLIF.

As concerns this clone: TCRdb's listed protein matches a much larger clone and diverges from this DNA's translation at residue 5, likely through a read error; the protein shown comes from the DNA. The chain joins TRDV2 to TRDJ2; tentative D call: TRDD3 (6 bases). As TCRdb names no J gene, one was assigned here on the basis of a DNA match to germline. Trimming stripped 3 bases from V and 0 bases from J, with 13 bases between. This CDR3 contains 16 residues. Germline V lookup: CDR1 GEAIGNYY, CDR2 EKD. Written as DNA, the CDR3 is TGTGCCTGTGACTGTGGGATAAAAGCTTTGACAGCACAACTCTTCTTT. It is translated as CACDCGIKALTAQLFF.

Comments on this clone: A read error likely explains this, since a far larger clone differs by one base. Distinct nucleotide sequences in the sample also encode this CDR3. The chain recombines TRDV2 with TRDJ3; TRDD3 matches 8 bases. The J gene is absent in TCRdb and was assigned here via DNA matching to germline. CDR1 is GEAIGNYY, CDR2 EKD, per germline. The CDR3 totals 19 residues. In DNA, the CDR3 is TGCGCCTGTGACACAGTGACTGGGGGCCGCTCCTGGGACACCCGACAGATGTTTTTC. Translating it yields CACDTVTGGRSWDTRQMFF.